A selection of T cell receptor beta chains follows, all from one sample in a study of T cell changes during pregnancy in multiple sclerosis. Clones were read by immunoSEQ multiplex PCR, and TCRdb kept only the in-frame ones, dropping some. Seen here are around 80,000 clones, about 91% observed once, and the top ten hold approximately 2.5%. The specimen was peripheral blood, collected before pregnancy. The source is a female donor with multiple sclerosis, enrolled in a pregnancy study. Each CDR3 is given with its conserved first and last residue. The order of the fields is D gene, J gene, V gene, clone size, CDR3 DNA, CDR3 protein. A D gene is named only where the DNA matches it firmly. The size of a clone is reported for some rows only, either as once, few or many, or as a class for expanded clones.

TRBD2,TRBJ2-1,TRBV2,.,TGTGCCAGCAGTGAACGCCTAGCGGGTTACAATGAGCAGTTCTTC,CASSERLAGYNEQFF
TRBD2,TRBJ2-3,TRBV5-6,.,TGTGCCAGCAGCTTGCAATTTAGCGGGGTCACAGATACGCAGTATTTT,CASSLQFSGVTDTQYF
TRBD1,TRBJ2-5,TRBV19,.,TGTGCCAGTAGTATAGTACAGGGGGGAGAGACCCAGTACTTC,CASSIVQGGETQYF
.,TRBJ1-1,TRBV2,.,TGTGCCAGCAGTCAGACAAGACCTGGAAGTGAAGCTTTCTTT,CASSQTRPGSEAFF
.,TRBJ2-7,TRBV9,few,TGTGCCAGCAGCGTAGGTGGGGCAGGGGCTCTCTCCGAGCAGTACTTC,CASSVGGAGALSEQYF
TRBD2,TRBJ2-5,TRBV28,.,TGTGCCAGCAGTTTAAGCGGGAGGGCCGAGGAGACCCAGTACTTC,CASSLSGRAEETQYF
TRBD1,TRBJ1-4,TRBV19,.,TGTGCCAGTAGCTTTGACAGGGGGAGAAAACTGTTTTTT,CASSFDRGRKLFF
.,TRBJ2-5,TRBV29-1,.,TGCAGCGTCGGACATATTAACCAAGAGACCCAGTACTTC,CSVGHINQETQYF
TRBD1,TRBJ1-5,TRBV27,few,TGTGCCAGCAGACCCGACAGGGGCAATCAGCCCCAGCATTTT,CASRPDRGNQPQHF
.,TRBJ2-7,TRBV6-5,.,TGTGCCAGCAGGCTTGGGACGAACAGGGCGGGCCGGCAGTACTTC,CASRLGTNRAGRQYF
TRBD1,TRBJ1-5,TRBV28,.,TGTGCCAGCAGTTACCTACAGGGGGGGAATCAGCCCCAGCATTTT,CASSYLQGGNQPQHF
.,TRBJ1-5,TRBV6-4,.,TGTGCCAGCAGTGAGCAGTATAGCAATCAGCCCCAGCATTTT,CASSEQYSNQPQHF
TRBD2,TRBJ2-6,TRBV5-4,.,TGTGCCAGCAGCCCAGGACTAGCGGGAGCGCGGGGGGCCAACGTCCTGACTTTC,CASSPGLAGARGANVLTF
TRBD2,TRBJ2-1,TRBV7-2,.,TGTGCCAGCAGCCAACTCAGCGGGGGTCAGTTCTTC,CASSQLSGGQFF
TRBD1,TRBJ2-3,TRBV5-8,once,TGTGCCAGCAGCTCCTGGACAGGGGGCACAGATACGCAGTATTTT,CASSSWTGGTDTQYF
TRBD1,TRBJ2-7,TRBV15,.,TGTGCCACCAGCAGAGAGGGGACAGCCTTGCAGTACTTC,CATSREGTALQYF
TRBD1,TRBJ2-1,TRBV4-1,.,TGCGCCAGCAGCCCCGGGACAGGGGGCTACAATGAGCAGTTCTTC,CASSPGTGGYNEQFF
TRBD2,TRBJ2-1,TRBV10-2,.,TGCGCCTCCCTCCCTCTAGCGGGAGGAGGCAATGAGCAGTTCTTC,CASLPLAGGGNEQFF
.,TRBJ2-3,TRBV9,once,TGTGCCAGCAGCGTAGCTGTCACAGGGAGCACAGATACGCAGTATTTT,CASSVAVTGSTDTQYF
TRBD2,TRBJ2-7,TRBV6-5,.,TGTGCCAGCAGTCGAGAGGGTAGCGGGAGGTACGAGCAGTACTTC,CASSREGSGRYEQYF
TRBD2,TRBJ2-7,TRBV5-1,.,TGCGCCAGCAGCCTCCGCCCGAATATGGCGGGAGGGGTCTCCTACGAGCAGTACTTC,CASSLRPNMAGGVSYEQYF
TRBD2,TRBJ2-1,TRBV19,.,TGTGCCAGCACTACTAGCGGTCGTTACAATGAGCAGTTCTTC,CASTTSGRYNEQFF
.,TRBJ1-4,TRBV28,.,TGTGCCAGCATCCGCGGAGGGAACATCAATGAAAAACTGTTTTTT,CASIRGGNINEKLFF
.,TRBJ1-1,TRBV5-8,.,TGTGCCAGCAGCTTTCCGGGGGTGGGGTTCACTGAAGCTTTCTTT,CASSFPGVGFTEAFF
TRBD2,TRBJ2-6,TRBV10-3,.,TGTGCCATCAGTGAGTCAGCGGGGTCCCTCTCTGGGGCCAACGTCCTGACTTTC,CAISESAGSLSGANVLTF
.,TRBJ2-4,TRBV19,.,TGTGCCAGTAGTATTGGGGGCCTAGGAAACATTCAGTACTTC,CASSIGGLGNIQYF
TRBD2,TRBJ2-3,TRBV7-9,.,TGTGCCAGCAGCAACGGACTAGGAAGCACAGATACGCAGTATTTT,CASSNGLGSTDTQYF
.,TRBJ1-1,TRBV6-4,.,TGTGCCAGCAGTGAGAGAGAGAACACTGAAGCTTTCTTT,CASSERENTEAFF
.,TRBJ2-1,TRBV5-1,.,TGCGCCAGCAGCTTGGGTCGGGGGAGCTCCTACAATGAGCAGTTCTTC,CASSLGRGSSYNEQFF
TRBD1,TRBJ1-2,TRBV25-1,.,TGTGCCAGCAGGGAGACAGGGGTCGGCTACACCTTC,CASRETGVGYTF
TRBD2,TRBJ2-7,TRBV28,.,TGTGCCAGCACCATAGCGGGAGCGTACGAGCAGTACTTC,CASTIAGAYEQYF